The clone carrying this T cell receptor (beta chain) was found a few times. Germline CDR1 MNHEY, CDR2 SVGAGI. The CDR3 is 13 amino acids. The ends were cut back, 7 bases at V and 1 base at J, with 8 bases in the middle. In Cohort 3, a recovered donor had either two negative PCRs, clearance, or symptom resolution. This sample was taken from a study of blood T cell repertoires in COVID-19. TCRdb keeps only in-frame clones here, not all; method: immunoSEQ multiplex PCR. Seen here are 150,000 to 200,000 clones, around 81% observed once, and the top ten hold about 6%. The V call is TRBV6-5, the J call TRBJ1-5, with D uncertain. Sequencing was done on a sample of PBMCs or T cells enriched from blood (not recorded which). This sequence was found in a man aged 40-49 years who had recovered from COVID-19. CDR3 nucleotides: TGTGCCAGCACGGGTGGAAGCAATCAGCCCCAGCATTTT. It translates to CASTGGSNQPQHF.